This TCR beta chain was obtained from a study of CD8 T cells in Susac syndrome. Random hexamers primed reverse transcription of about 0.45 to 1 ug RNA. An immunoSEQ multiplex PCR generated amplified TCR beta CDR3 products spanning 54 Vbeta and 13 Jbeta. TCRdb reanalysed the immunoSEQ multiplex PCR reads using MiXCR and keeps one entry per CDR3 protein. The table lists more than 110,000 distinct CDR3 sequences, roughly 94% of them singletons, with 0.27% in the top ten. The CDR3 is 13 residues long. With 0 bases removed from V and 7 bases from J, the gap between germline ends came to 10 bases. Germline assignment: CDR1 GTSNPN and CDR2 SVGIG (reference sequence). CD8+ and CD4+ T cells were negatively isolated; TEMRA cells were FACS-enriched.

The chain has TRBV30 and TRBJ2-1; no clear D. Source material: CD8+ T cells from PBMCs. The receptor was isolated from a human donor in good health. CDR3 sequence: CAWSVLSFNEQFF. The DNA for the CDR3 is TGTGCCTGGAGTGTACTCAGTTTTAATGAGCAGTTCTTC.